The 3 T cell receptor beta chains presented below share a single source sample, sequenced in a study of T cell responses to AZD1222 COVID-19 vaccine. Only in-frame clones appear in the TCRdb table, and some are missing; sequencing was by immunoSEQ multiplex PCR. Among about 97,000 clones listed, 75% to 95% were seen once. The specimen comprised peripheral blood, sampled on day 0 of AZD1222 vaccination. These receptors all stem from an adult in good health.

J is TRBJ1-1 and V is TRBV5-6; TRBD1 agrees at 7 bases. Germline V gene sequence: CDR1 SGHDT, CDR2 YYEEEE. The CDR3 is 12 amino acids. After removal of 4 bases from V and 7 bases from J, the junction contained 4 bases not matched to a gene. CDR3 protein: CASSLDRVEAFF. The CDR3 DNA reads TGTGCCAGCAGCCTCGACAGGGTTGAAGCTTTCTTT. The full variable domain, its missing parts supplied by reference TRBV5-6 and TRBJ1-1, is DAGVTQSPTHLIKTRGQQVTLRCSPKSGHDTVSWYQQALGQGPQFIFQYYEEEERQRGNFPDRFSGHQFPNYSSELNVNALLLGDSALYLCASSLDRVEAFFGQGTRLTVV.

The J gene is TRBJ1-6, the V gene TRBV5-6; D is undetermined. Germline lookup yields CDR1 SGHDT and CDR2 YYEEEE. The CDR3 runs to 15 residues. The V end lost 1 base, the J end lost 6 bases, and 11 bases lay between the germline ends. The CDR3 here is CASSLLGLGNSPLHF. CDR3 nucleotide sequence: TGTGCCAGCAGCTTGCTAGGGTTAGGTAATTCACCCCTCCACTTT.

The chain joins TRBV7-9 to TRBJ2-7; D remains unclear. V lost 3 bases and J lost 9, with 15 bases in between. The CDR3 covers 13 residues. Germline CDR1 SEHNR, CDR2 FQNEAQ (reference sequence). In DNA, the CDR3 is TGTGCCAGCAGCTTTGCCAACAAAGTAAGGCAGTACTTC. Amino acids: CASSFANKVRQYF. Filled out from reference TRBV7-9 and TRBJ2-7, the complete variable domain reads DTGVSQNPRHKITKRGQNVTFRCDPISEHNRLYWYRQTLGQGPEFLTYFQNEAQLEKSRLLSDRFSAERPKGSFSTLEIQRTEQGDSAMYLCASSFANKVRQYFGPGTRLTVT.